Listed below are T cell receptor beta chains from one sample, sequenced in a study of blood T cell repertoires in COVID-19. Produced via immunoSEQ multiplex PCR; TCRdb's table is partial and in-frame only. Of about 140,000 clones in the sample, 77% were seen once. The sample consisted of peripheral blood. The receptors were gathered from a woman aged 45-59 years with active or convalescent COVID-19. Both conserved end residues are part of each CDR3. The D gene is left open where the match is weak. Size is omitted from some rows. Given values are once, few, many or a class for expanded clones.

-	TRBJ2-5	-	TRBV29-1	TGCAGCGACCGGACAGCCCAAGAGACCCAGTACTTC	CSDRTAQETQYF
TRBD2	TRBJ2-5	-	TRBV27	TGTGCCAGCAGACCCCCGGGACTAGCGGGACTAGAGACCCAGTACTTC	CASRPPGLAGLETQYF
TRBD1	TRBJ1-1	-	TRBV5-1	TGCGCCAGCAGCCCCCAGGGGGCAAACACTGAAGCTTTCTTT	CASSPQGANTEAFF
TRBD1	TRBJ1-2	few	TRBV19	TGTGCCAGTACTGACAGGGCCTATGGCTACACCTTC	CASTDRAYGYTF
TRBD1	TRBJ1-3	-	TRBV11-2	TGTGCCAGCAACCCGGGACAGGGTTCTGGAAACACCATATATTTT	CASNPGQGSGNTIYF
-	TRBJ1-5	-	TRBV5-1	TGCGCCAGCAGCTTGGAGGGGGGGGCTTCCAATCAGCCCCAGCATTTT	CASSLEGGASNQPQHF
-	TRBJ1-1	-	TRBV15	TGTGCCACCAGCACGAATATCGGGGACACTGAAGCTTTCTTT	CATSTNIGDTEAFF
TRBD1	TRBJ1-2	-	TRBV11-2	TGTGCCAGCAGTCCCTCGACAGGGGTTGGCTACACCTTC	CASSPSTGVGYTF
TRBD1	TRBJ1-2	once	TRBV5-4	TGTGCCAGCAGCTCCGAGGTCCCGGGACAGGGACACTATGGCTACACCTTC	CASSSEVPGQGHYGYTF
TRBD2	TRBJ2-3	-	TRBV18	TGTGCCAGCTCACTTGGGACTAGCGGGGGACTCCCCACAGATACGCAGTATTTT	CASSLGTSGGLPTDTQYF
-	TRBJ1-1	few	TRBV7-8	TGTGCCAGCAGCTTACTTGGGCAGGGTGGTGAAGCTTTCTTT	CASSLLGQGGEAFF
-	TRBJ1-2	-	TRBV7-2	TGTGCCAGCAGCAAATCCCCGGGGGGGCCTGCGGAAGGTGGCTACACCTTC	CASSKSPGGPAEGGYTF
-	TRBJ1-3	-	TRBV9	TGTGCCAGCAGCGTAGCTTCAGGCTCTGGAAACACCATATATTTT	CASSVASGSGNTIYF
-	TRBJ2-7	-	TRBV28	TGTGCCAGTTCGACAACCTCCTACGAGCAGTACTTC	CASSTTSYEQYF
-	TRBJ1-2	-	TRBV30	TGTGCCTGGAGTGTACCTGGGAGCGGTTGGTATGGTTACACCTTC	CAWSVPGSGWYGYTF
-	TRBJ1-1	-	TRBV4-3	TGCGCCAGCAGCCAAGATGGAGGTGTCCCGGTGGTCACTGAAGCTTTCTTT	CASSQDGGVPVVTEAFF
-	TRBJ1-4	-	TRBV6-4	TGTGCCAGCACCCTAAAAAAGCCCACCATTTCAACTAATGAAAAACTGTTTTTT	CASTLKKPTISTNEKLFF
-	TRBJ1-6	-	TRBV6-5	TGTGCCAGCAAGAGTTACGAGGATTCACCCCTCCACTTT	CASKSYEDSPLHF
-	TRBJ2-3	-	TRBV10-3	TGTGCCATCAGTGGTTGCGCGGACACAGATACGCAGTATTTT	CAISGCADTDTQYF
-	TRBJ1-1	-	TRBV6-5	TGTGCCAGCAGTTACAGGCAGGGAAACACTGAAGCTTTCTTT	CASSYRQGNTEAFF
-	TRBJ2-1	-	TRBV9	TGTGCCAGCAGCGCCGACGCGGGCCGATACAATGAGCAGTTCTTC	CASSADAGRYNEQFF
-	TRBJ1-2	few	TRBV15	TGTGCCACCAGCAGAGAGGCGGCAGGGGAACGATTCGGCTATGGCTACACCTTC	CATSREAAGERFGYGYTF
TRBD1	TRBJ1-1	-	TRBV6-5	TGTGCCAGCAGTTACGACAGGGCAGCGGGCACTGAAGCTTTCTTT	CASSYDRAAGTEAFF
TRBD1	TRBJ1-6	-	TRBV19	TGTGCCAGTAGAGAATCAGTGACAGGGATCAATTCACCCCTCCACTTT	CASRESVTGINSPLHF
TRBD1	TRBJ1-2	-	TRBV7-8	TGTGCCAGCAGCCCCCGGACAGGGATTAACTATGGCTACACCTTC	CASSPRTGINYGYTF
-	TRBJ1-5	-	TRBV12-3/TRBV12-4	TGTGCCAGCAGACGCGGGGGGGACCAGCCCCAGCATTTT	CASRRGGDQPQHF
TRBD1	TRBJ1-2	once	TRBV18	TGTGCCAGCTCACCACTCGGACAGGCCGGTTTGGGTGGCTACACCTTC	CASSPLGQAGLGGYTF
TRBD1	TRBJ1-2	few	TRBV10-3	TGTGCCATCAGCCCCGGGACAGGGACCGCAACTTTCTATGGCTACACCTTC	CAISPGTGTATFYGYTF
-	TRBJ2-1	-	TRBV27	TGTGCCAGCAGTCCGGGGTGGTCCGCCGGTGTTCATGAGCAGTTCTTC	CASSPGWSAGVHEQFF
-	TRBJ1-1	-	TRBV12-3/TRBV12-4	TGTGCCAGCAGTGCAGGGTTCGGGACTGAAGCTTTCTTT	CASSAGFGTEAFF
TRBD1	TRBJ2-3	-	TRBV19	TGTGCCAGTCGGGTTACAGGGGCAGATACGCAGTATTTT	CASRVTGADTQYF
-	TRBJ1-1	-	TRBV4-3	TGCGCCAGCAGCCAAGGTGAAGATTTTAGTGAAGCTTTCTTT	CASSQGEDFSEAFF
-	TRBJ1-1	few	TRBV18	TGTGCCAGCTCACCTGCGAGTAAGAACACTGAAGCTTTCTTT	CASSPASKNTEAFF
TRBD1	TRBJ2-7	-	TRBV2	TGTGCCAGCAGTCGACAGGGGTCCGACTACGAGCAGTACTTC	CASSRQGSDYEQYF
TRBD1	TRBJ1-6	-	TRBV12-3/TRBV12-4	TGTGCCAGCAGTCAGGGGGATTCACCCCTCCACTTT	CASSQGDSPLHF
TRBD2	TRBJ2-1	-	TRBV11-3	TGTGCCAGCAGTCCAGCGGGGACCCTATTCAATGAGCAGTTCTTC	CASSPAGTLFNEQFF
TRBD2	TRBJ2-7	-	TRBV3-1/TRBV3-2	TGTGCCAGCAGCCAGGTTGGGGGAGGGGTCGAGCAGTACTTC	CASSQVGGGVEQYF
-	TRBJ1-1	few	TRBV29-1	TGCAGCTCGCGGGAGTACGTGAACACTGAAGCTTTCTTT	CSSREYVNTEAFF
-	TRBJ2-6	-	TRBV4-2	TGTGCCAGCAGCAAGATACAGGGTACTGGGGCCAACGTCCTGACTTTC	CASSKIQGTGANVLTF
TRBD1	TRBJ1-4	-	TRBV19	TGTGCCACCTCCCAGAGCAGGGGGAATGAAAAACTGTTTTTT	CATSQSRGNEKLFF
TRBD2	TRBJ2-1	-	TRBV7-9	TGTGCCAGCAGCCCCCGTGGACTAGCGGGGGCCTACAATGAGCAGTTCTTC	CASSPRGLAGAYNEQFF
-	TRBJ2-4	-	TRBV3-1/TRBV3-2	TGTGCCAGCAGCCCCAAGCAGGGTAGTCACATTCAGTACTTC	CASSPKQGSHIQYF
TRBD2	TRBJ2-1	few	TRBV6-5	TGTGCCAGCACCATGACTAGCGGGGGGGCCAATGAGCAGTTCTTC	CASTMTSGGANEQFF
-	TRBJ2-2	-	TRBV19	TGTGCCACCGAATCGCCAGGGCGCACCGGGGAGCTGTTTTTT	CATESPGRTGELFF
-	TRBJ1-1	-	TRBV19	TGTGCCAGTAGTATACGGGGGGCAGACACTGAAGCTTTCTTT	CASSIRGADTEAFF
TRBD1	TRBJ1-1	-	TRBV5-1	TGCGCCAGCAGCTTGGAGGGACAGGGAGGTACTGAAGCTTTCTTT	CASSLEGQGGTEAFF
-	TRBJ1-6	-	TRBV5-1	TGCGCCAGCAGCTTGCCAGGGGAAAATTCACCCCTCCACTTT	CASSLPGENSPLHF